Listed here are 11 T cell receptor beta chains from one sample, sequenced in a study of blood T cell repertoires in COVID-19. Only in-frame clones appear in the TCRdb table, and some are missing; sequencing was by immunoSEQ multiplex PCR. This table has about 280,000 clones, 86% appearing once. Sequencing used peripheral blood. These receptors all stem from a woman in her 70s with COVID-19, enrolled during active disease.

The V and J genes are TRBV28 and TRBJ2-5, with D maybe TRBD1 (5 bases). The ends were cut back, 2 bases at V and 5 bases at J, with 15 bases in the middle. The CDR3 totals 15 residues. CDR1 and CDR2 from the germline V gene are MDHEN and SYDVKM. CDR3 DNA: TGTGCCAGCAGTTTACAGACAGTAGCCGGGGAGACCCAGTACTTC. Translated, it gives CASSLQTVAGETQYF.

The chain links TRBV19 to TRBJ2-7; TRBD1 is a possible D gene (6 bases). Trimming shortened V by 5 bases and J by 4 bases, and 15 bases separated the two germline ends. The V gene's germline CDR1 is LNHDA and CDR2 SQIVND (reference sequence). The CDR3 runs to 14 residues. The CDR3 protein is CASSPRQGSYEQYF. The CDR3 DNA reads as TGTGCCAGTAGTCCTAGGCAGGGGTCTTACGAGCAGTACTTC. The full variable domain, rest sourced from reference TRBV19 and TRBJ2-7, is DGGITQSPKYLFRKEGQNVTLSCEQNLNHDAMYWYRQDPGQGLRLIYYSQIVNDFQKGDIAEGYSVSREKKESFPLTVTSAQKNPTAFYLCASSPRQGSYEQYFGPGTRLTVT.

V gene TRBV29-1 combines with J gene TRBJ2-1; D remains ambiguous. Germline-derived CDR1 and CDR2 are SQVTM and ANQGSEA. V shed 1 base and J shed 9 bases, with 10 bases lying between them. This CDR3 is 12 amino acids long. This CDR3 reads CSVEGLRVEQFF. DNA of the CDR3: TGCAGCGTTGAAGGTCTTCGGGTTGAGCAGTTCTTC.

This chain links TRBV19 with TRBJ1-4; 7 bases are a match to TRBD1. V was pared by 7 bases and J by 5 bases, with 10 bases of the junction left unmatched. This CDR3 has 15 residues. CDR1 LNHDA and CDR2 SQIVND come from the germline V gene (reference sequence). DNA for the CDR3: TGTGCCAGTAATCTAGGGGGACAGAGGAATGAAAAACTGTTTTTT. Its protein product is CASNLGGQRNEKLFF.

V is TRBV7-9 and J is TRBJ1-2, with D hard to call. This CDR3 has 11 amino acids. Germline V CDR1 and CDR2: SEHNR, FQNEAQ (reference sequence). CDR3 in amino acids: CASVGDYGYTF. The CDR3 coding sequence is TGTGCTAGCGTCGGGGACTATGGCTACACCTTC.

V usage is TRBV11-1 and J usage is TRBJ2-5; possibly TRBD1 for D (5 bases). CDR3 length equals 13 residues. V lost 5 bases to trimming and J lost 5 bases, with 12 bases between them. Per germline, CDR1 SGHAT and CDR2 FQDESV (reference sequence). The CDR3 is CASSPAGAETQYF. The CDR3 nucleotides read TGTGCCAGCAGCCCTGCTGGGGCGGAGACCCAGTACTTC. Looking up the rest from reference TRBV11-1 and TRBJ2-5 gives the full variable domain: EAEVAQSPRYKITEKSQAVAFWCDPISGHATLYWYRQILGQGPELLVQFQDESVVDDSQLPKDRFSAERLKGVDSTLKIQPAELGDSAMYLCASSPAGAETQYFGPGTRLLVL.

The chain carries TRBV7-9 and TRBJ1-1, with TRBD1 matching over 9 bases. Per the germline V gene, CDR1 is SEHNR and CDR2 is FQNEAQ (reference sequence). This CDR3 region has 14 residues. The junction had 8 bases not matched to a gene; V was cut back by 6 bases and J by 6 bases. DNA of the CDR3: TGTGCCAGCAGTGAGGGGGACAGGGACCCTGAAGCTTTCTTT. Its protein product is CASSEGDRDPEAFF.

This chain connects TRBV28 to TRBJ1-5; 7 bases align to TRBD1. Germline assignment: CDR1 MDHEN and CDR2 SYDVKM. The CDR3 is 15 amino acids. The V and J ends lost 3 bases and 6 bases, in that order; junction bases with no gene match: 8. As DNA, the CDR3 is TGTGCCAGCAGTTTCGGCAGGGGGACATCTCAGCCCCAGCATTTT. It yields the protein CASSFGRGTSQPQHF.

The V call is TRBV9, the J call TRBJ1-2, with a tentative D call TRBD1 (6 bases). Trimming removed 4 bases at V and 1 base at J, with 17 bases between. This CDR3 has 16 amino acids. CDR1 is SGDLS, CDR2 YYNGEE, per germline. CDR3 region: CASSPRRDIFNYGYTF. CDR3 coding DNA: TGTGCCAGCAGCCCTCGCCGGGACATTTTTAACTATGGCTACACCTTC. The full variable domain, in which reference TRBV9 and TRBJ1-2 provide the parts outside the CDR3, is DSGVTQTPKHLITATGQRVTLRCSPRSGDLSVYWYQQSLDQGLQFLIQYYNGEERAKGNILERFSAQQFPDLHSELNLSSLELGDSALYFCASSPRRDIFNYGYTFGSGTRLTVV.

This chain joins TRBV6-5 and TRBJ1-1, with TRBD1 as a possible D gene (6 bases). This CDR3 comprises 13 residues. The V gene lost 10 bases and the J gene lost 4 bases, with 16 bases spanning the gap. Germline values: CDR1 MNHEY, CDR2 SVGAGI. CDR3 loop: CATSGTRPTEAFF. DNA for the CDR3: TGTGCCACATCGGGGACACGGCCCACTGAAGCTTTCTTT.

V is TRBV9 and J is TRBJ2-1; D unclear. CDR3 length equals 11 residues. Germline assignment: CDR1 SGDLS and CDR2 YYNGEE. Trimming shortened V by 3 bases and J by 8 bases, and 6 bases separated the two germline ends. DNA of the CDR3: TGTGCCAGCAGCGCCGGAGATGAGCAGTTCTTC. This codes for CASSAGDEQFF.